These 23 T cell receptor beta chains were sequenced from one sample in a study of read filtering for tumor transcriptome and immune sequencing. Molecular barcoded adaptors covering alpha/delta and beta/gamma chains were used on approximately 440 ng RNA. TCRdb reanalysed the reads using MiXCR and keeps one entry per CDR3 protein. The repertoire consists of approximately 90,000 distinct CDR3 sequences, with under 25% occurring once and the leading ten covering 11%. Sequenced sample: a population of CD138-negative cells sorted from bone marrow. The receptor set was obtained from a donor aged 40 or older with multiple myeloma.

This clonotype has a count of ten or more. The chain carries TRBV20-1 and TRBJ1-2; the match to TRBD1 covers 8 bases. Germline V gene sequence: CDR1 DFQATT, CDR2 SNEGSKA (reference sequence). The CDR3 has 12 residues. Trimming removed 5 bases from V and 7 bases from J; junction bases left unmatched: 6. The CDR3 protein is CSAPPGGGGYTF. In nucleotides, the CDR3 is TGCAGTGCTCCCCCAGGGGGCGGTGGCTACACCTTC.

The sample holds many counts of this clonotype. The chain carries TRBV12-3 or TRBV12-4 and TRBJ2-3, with TRBD2 identical over 9 bases. CDR3 length: 15 residues. With V trimmed by 3 bases and J by 2 bases, 3 bases remained unmatched. This CDR3 is CASSFSGGNTDTQYF. The CDR3 bases are TGTGCCAGCAGTTTTAGCGGGGGTAACACAGATACGCAGTATTTT.

This clonotype was detected a few times. The chain combines TRBV5-1 with TRBJ2-1, with TRBD1 as a possible D gene (5 bases). The length of the CDR3 is 14 residues. V dropped 1 base and J dropped 4 bases, with 9 bases sitting between them. CDR1 and CDR2 (germline): SGHRS, YFSETQ. The CDR3 DNA reads as TGCGCCAGCAGCTTGAGGGGCCCATACAATGAGCAGTTCTTC. Protein product: CASSLRGPYNEQFF.

This clonotype turned up a few times. A much larger clone differs by one base, so this may be a read error. The chain combines TRBV20-1 with TRBJ2-1; D may be TRBD2 (5 bases). The germline gives CDR1 DFQATT, CDR2 SNEGSKA (reference sequence). This CDR3 is 12 amino acids long. The CDR3 protein is CSAIAGYSEQFF. The DNA of the CDR3 is TGCAGTGCTATCGCGGGTTACAGTGAGCAGTTCTTC.

This clonotype was counted many times. This chain links TRBV19 with TRBJ1-5; D might be TRBD1 (5 bases). The germline V gene has CDR1 LNHDA and CDR2 SQIVND (reference sequence). Trimming stripped 3 bases from V and 6 bases from J, with 6 bases between. The CDR3 is 12 residues long. The CDR3 DNA reads TGTGCCAGTAGTATGAGGGGTCAGCCCCAGCATTTT. This sequence encodes CASSMRGQPQHF.

The table lists this clonotype with a few counts. This chain's CDR3 is CASSLTSGEKDTQYF. CDR3 DNA: TGTGCCAGCAGCTTGACGAGCGGGGAAAAGGATACGCAGTATTTT. V and J are TRBV7-3 and TRBJ2-3, with 7 bases that match TRBD2. Germline values: CDR1 SGHTA, CDR2 FQGTGA. V lost 3 bases and J lost 6; bases outside the gene matches: 9. The CDR3 consists of 15 residues.

The chain is built from TRBV7-2 and TRBJ1-1; weak D call: TRBD1 (5 bases). The CDR3 is 13 residues long. Trimming took 3 bases from V and 9 from J, leaving 14 bases between them. The germline gives CDR1 SGHTA, CDR2 FQGNSA. The CDR3 here is CASSFGSGVQAFF. In DNA form, the CDR3 reads TGTGCCAGCAGCTTCGGCTCGGGGGTTCAAGCTTTCTTT.

This clonotype was seen ten or more times. The V gene is TRBV28, the J gene TRBJ1-1, with D unclear. V lost 5 bases and J 2 bases, leaving 12 bases between the germline ends. The CDR3 length is 14 residues. CDR1 and CDR2 from the germline V gene are MDHEN and SYDVKM. CDR3: CASSPQLGNTEAFF. In DNA, the CDR3 is TGTGCCAGCAGTCCTCAGCTAGGAAACACTGAAGCTTTCTTT.

This clonotype came up a few times. In DNA, the CDR3 is TGTGCCAGCAGCTTCCTCGAGTTTCGCACTGAAGCTTTCTTT. This translates into CASSFLEFRTEAFF. This chain uses TRBV7-9 with TRBJ1-1; D remains unclear. Per germline, CDR1 SEHNR and CDR2 FQNEAQ (reference sequence). Trimming left V 3 bases short and J 4 bases short, with 12 bases between. The CDR3 spans 14 residues.

A word on this clonotype: Germline is not matched at one junction end, which may reflect a read error. V and J are TRBV7-8 and TRBJ1-1; D is uncertain. Looked up from germline, CDR1 is SGHVS and CDR2 is FQNEAQ. The CDR3 has 13 residues. The CDR3 spells CASSSNLNTDAFF. The CDR3 region has the DNA TGTGCCAGCAGCTCCAACTTGAACACTGACGCTTTCTTT.

The rearrangement links TRBV27 to TRBJ1-1; D uncertain. This CDR3 spans 14 amino acids. The V end lost 7 bases, the J end lost 1 base, and 13 bases lay between the germline ends. Germline-derived CDR1 and CDR2 are MNHEY and SMNVEV (reference sequence). CDR3 amino acids: CASKSINPNTEAFF. CDR3 nucleotides: TGTGCCAGCAAATCGATTAACCCGAACACTGAAGCTTTCTTT.

Many counts were recorded for this clonotype. The chain couples TRBV28 to TRBJ2-1, with D maybe TRBD1 (6 bases). CDR1 is MDHEN, CDR2 SYDVKM, per germline. This CDR3 spans 16 amino acids. Trimming removed 4 bases at V and 6 bases at J, with 19 bases between. The CDR3 DNA reads TGTGCCAGCAGTTCTCCGGGACAACGACCTTCCAATGAGCAGTTCTTC. It encodes CASSSPGQRPSNEQFF.

This chain links TRBV5-4 with TRBJ1-1; 7 nucleotides match TRBD1. From germline, CDR1 is SGHNT and CDR2 YYREEE (reference sequence). V was clipped by 3 bases and J by 11 bases; unmatched bases: 10. The length of the CDR3 is 13 residues. The CDR3 spells CASSSHRDSGAFF. Here the CDR3 DNA reads TGTGCCAGCAGCTCGCACCGGGACAGCGGGGCTTTCTTT.

This clonotype was counted ten times or more. The chain combines TRBV5-1 with TRBJ2-7; the match to TRBD1 covers 10 bases. The V gene's germline CDR1 is SGHRS and CDR2 YFSETQ. V was clipped by 2 bases and J by 6 bases; unmatched bases: 14. The CDR3 spans 17 residues. This chain's CDR3 is CASSFWGVGTGDSEQYF. CDR3 bases: TGCGCCAGCAGCTTCTGGGGGGTGGGGACAGGGGATTCCGAGCAGTACTTC.

This clonotype showed up just a few times. The chain recombines TRBV5-1 with TRBJ1-1; TRBD1 is a possible D gene (6 bases). Germline values: CDR1 SGHRS, CDR2 YFSETQ. CDR3 length equals 15 residues. The V end lost 0 bases, the J end lost 4 bases, and 13 bases lay between the germline ends. The CDR3 nucleotides read TGCGCCAGCAGCTTGGTTGGGGGGCACACCACTGAAGCTTTCTTT. The encoded protein is CASSLVGGHTTEAFF. Combining the CDR3 with reference TRBV5-1 and TRBJ1-1 gives the whole variable domain KAGVTQTPRYLIKTRGQQVTLSCSPISGHRSVSWYQQTPGQGLQFLFEYFSETQRNKGNFPGRFSGRQFSNSRSEMNVSTLELGDSALYLCASSLVGGHTTEAFFGQGTRLTVV.

The chain joins TRBV3-1 to TRBJ2-5; 10 positions agree with TRBD2. V lost 1 base to trimming and J lost 2 bases; unmatched junction nucleotides: 7. From germline, CDR1 is LGHDT and CDR2 YNNKEL (reference sequence). This CDR3 contains 17 residues. The CDR3 bases are TGTGCCAGCAGCCAAGCTGGCCTAGCGGGGGTACAAGAGACCCAGTACTTC. It specifies CASSQAGLAGVQETQYF.

At least ten counts were recorded for this clonotype. This chain connects TRBV20-1 to TRBJ2-1; D is tentatively TRBD1 or TRBD2 (5 bases each). The CDR3 is made up of 13 amino acids. CDR1 and CDR2 (germline): DFQATT, SNEGSKA (reference sequence). Trimming pared 6 bases from V and 7 bases from J, leaving 16 bases between. For the CDR3, the DNA is TGCAGTGCGGGTGGGGGAACCAATAATGAGCAGTTCTTC. Its translation: CSAGGGTNNEQFF.

The rearrangement joins TRBV11-2 to TRBJ2-3; D is unclear. Trimming removed 3 bases from V and 2 bases from J, with 12 bases in between. CDR3 length: 15 residues. Germline V lookup: CDR1 SGHAT, CDR2 FQNNGV. CDR3 bases: TGTGCCAGCAGCTTCACTAATGCCCCCACAGATACGCAGTATTTT. Its translation is CASSFTNAPTDTQYF.

This clonotype was seen ten or more times. The chain joins TRBV6-6 to TRBJ1-5; D might be TRBD1 (5 bases). The CDR3 consists of 14 residues. Germline CDR1 and CDR2: MNHNY and SVGAGI (reference sequence). Between the trimmed V and J ends, which lost 6 bases and 0 bases, there was a span of 9 bases. The CDR3 here is CASRGAYSNQPQHF. CDR3 in DNA: TGTGCCAGCAGAGGGGCGTATAGCAATCAGCCCCAGCATTTT.

In its sample, this clonotype was seen many times. V and J are TRBV7-2 and TRBJ1-1; D unclear. CDR1 SGHTA and CDR2 FQGNSA come from the germline V gene. There are 12 residues in the CDR3. The V end lost 1 base, the J end lost 11 bases, and 11 bases lay between the germline ends. The CDR3 DNA sequence: TGTGCCAGCAGCTTAGACTGGGCTCTGGCTTTCTTT. Its protein product is CASSLDWALAFF. Drawing the rest from reference TRBV7-2 and TRBJ1-1, the complete variable domain is GAGVSQSPSNKVTEKGKDVELRCDPISGHTALYWYRQSLGQGLEFLIYFQGNSAPDKSGLPSDRFSAERTGGSVSTLTIQRTQQEDSAVYLCASSLDWALAFFGQGTRLTVV.

This clonotype was recorded many times. CDR3 sequence: CASSRVTNEKLFF. The CDR3 nucleotides are TGTGCCAGCAGCAGGGTAACTAATGAAAAACTGTTTTTT. The J gene is TRBJ1-4, the V gene TRBV7-9; D uncertain. The CDR3 is made up of 13 amino acids. Germline values: CDR1 SEHNR, CDR2 FQNEAQ (reference sequence). V was trimmed by 5 bases and J by 1 base, leaving 5 bases between them.

A few counts support this clonotype. The chain uses TRBV7-3 and TRBJ2-7, with D unclear. V lost 5 bases, J lost 0 bases, and 8 bases lay in between. The V gene's germline CDR1 is SGHTA and CDR2 FQGTGA. The CDR3 runs to 13 residues. CDR3: CASSLLNSYEQYF. The CDR3 nucleotides read TGTGCCAGCAGCCTCTTGAACTCCTACGAGCAGTACTTC.

This clonotype was detected ten times or more. The V and J genes are TRBV12-3 or TRBV12-4 and TRBJ1-1; D is undetermined. The CDR3 length is 12 residues. V gave up 3 bases and J gave up 6 bases, with 8 bases separating them. CDR3 amino acids: CASSFDVSEAFF. In DNA, the CDR3 is TGTGCCAGCAGTTTCGACGTATCTGAAGCTTTCTTT.